This T cell receptor (beta chain) was recovered during a study of control samples from healthy donors and cancer patients (dated by TCRdb to the early 2020s). Library prep was done by the immunoSEQ multiplex PCR assay. What TCRdb holds here is the immuneACCESS table cut down to in-frame rearrangements. Part of the clones is not present; checked against another copy, under half of the missing clones reflect an unresolved V gene, and the others are unexplained. Within this sample are some 97,000 clones, with roughly 87% of them counted one time only. Roughly 18% of the sample lies in the top ten. V lost 0 bases and J lost 7 bases, and the count of bases not matched to a germline gene is 3. CDR1 and CDR2 (MNHEY, SVGAGI) derive from the germline V gene. From the cysteine up to the phenylalanine, the CDR3 has a length of 15 residues. Only CDR3 DNA is held: 45 bases, read in frame from base 1. Comment on this clone: What antigen it recognizes has not been identified. Base-call qualities are not available, and no considerably larger clone is one nucleotide away.

The specimen sequenced was blood. The TCR sequence derives from a woman between 50 and 59 years old in good health. This sequence uses TRBV6-5 and TRBJ2-2; TRBD2 matches 9 bases in the middle. The DNA sequence follows: TGTGCCAGCAGTTACTCAGGGACTAGCTACGGGGAGCTGTTTTTT. Its protein product is CASSYSGTSYGELFF.